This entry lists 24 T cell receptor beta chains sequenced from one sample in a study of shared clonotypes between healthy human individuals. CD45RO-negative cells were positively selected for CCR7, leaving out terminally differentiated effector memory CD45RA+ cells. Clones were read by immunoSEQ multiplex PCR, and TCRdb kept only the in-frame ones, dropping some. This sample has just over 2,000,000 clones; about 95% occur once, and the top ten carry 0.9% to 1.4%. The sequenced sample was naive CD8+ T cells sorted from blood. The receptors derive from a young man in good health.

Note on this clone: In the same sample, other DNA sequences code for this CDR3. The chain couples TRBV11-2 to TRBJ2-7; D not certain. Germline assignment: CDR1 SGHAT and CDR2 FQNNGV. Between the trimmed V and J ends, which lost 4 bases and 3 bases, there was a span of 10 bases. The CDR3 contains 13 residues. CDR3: CASSSGPYYEQYF. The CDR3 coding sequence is TGTGCCAGCAGCTCCGGGCCCTACTACGAGCAGTACTTC.

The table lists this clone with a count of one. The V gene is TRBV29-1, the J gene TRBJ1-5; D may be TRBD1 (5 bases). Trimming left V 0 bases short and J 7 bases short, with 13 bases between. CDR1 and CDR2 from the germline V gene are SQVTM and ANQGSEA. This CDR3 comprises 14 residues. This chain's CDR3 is CSVEDEGYRQPQHF. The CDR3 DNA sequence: TGCAGCGTTGAAGATGAGGGGTATAGGCAGCCCCAGCATTTT.

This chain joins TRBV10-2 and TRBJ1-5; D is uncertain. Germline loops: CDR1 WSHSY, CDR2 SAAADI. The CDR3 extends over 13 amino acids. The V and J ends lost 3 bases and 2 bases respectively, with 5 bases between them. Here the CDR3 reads CASSDQGNQPQHF. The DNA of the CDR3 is TGCGCCAGCAGTGACCAGGGCAATCAGCCCCAGCATTTT.

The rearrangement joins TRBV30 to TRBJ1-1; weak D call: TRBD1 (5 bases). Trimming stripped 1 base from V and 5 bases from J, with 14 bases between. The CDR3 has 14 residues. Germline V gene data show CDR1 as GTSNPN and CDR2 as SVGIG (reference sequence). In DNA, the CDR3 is TGTGCCTGGAGTGCGCCCTGGGGGGGTACTGAAGCTTTCTTT. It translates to CAWSAPWGGTEAFF.

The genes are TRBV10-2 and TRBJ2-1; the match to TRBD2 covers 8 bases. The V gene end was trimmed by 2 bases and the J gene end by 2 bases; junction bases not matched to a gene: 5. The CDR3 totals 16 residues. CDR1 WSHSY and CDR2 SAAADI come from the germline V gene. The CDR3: CASSETLAEAYNEQFF. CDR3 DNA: TGCGCCAGCAGTGAGACACTAGCGGAGGCCTACAATGAGCAGTTCTTC.

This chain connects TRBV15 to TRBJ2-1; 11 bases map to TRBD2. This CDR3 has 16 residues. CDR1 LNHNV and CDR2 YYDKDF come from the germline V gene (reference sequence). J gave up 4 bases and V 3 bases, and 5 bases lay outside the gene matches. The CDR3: CATSRVTSGIYNEQFF. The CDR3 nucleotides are TGTGCCACCAGCAGGGTGACTAGCGGGATATACAATGAGCAGTTCTTC. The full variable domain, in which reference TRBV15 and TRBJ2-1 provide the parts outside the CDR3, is DAMVIQNPRYQVTQFGKPVTLSCSQTLNHNVMYWYQQKSSQAPKLLFHYYDKDFNNEADTPDNFQSRRPNTSFCFLDIRSPGLGDTAMYLCATSRVTSGIYNEQFFGPGTRLTVL.

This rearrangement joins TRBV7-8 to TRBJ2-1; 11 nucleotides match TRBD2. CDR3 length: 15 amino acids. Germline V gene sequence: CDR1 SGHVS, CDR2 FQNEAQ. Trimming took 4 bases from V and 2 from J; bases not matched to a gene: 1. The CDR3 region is CASSSTSGTYNEQFF. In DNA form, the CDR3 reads TGTGCCAGCAGCTCGACTAGCGGGACCTACAATGAGCAGTTCTTC. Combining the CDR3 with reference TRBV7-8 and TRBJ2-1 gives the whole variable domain GAGVSQSPRYKVAKRGQDVALRCDPISGHVSLFWYQQALGQGPEFLTYFQNEAQLDKSGLPSDRFFAERPEGSVSTLKIQRTQQEDSAVYLCASSSTSGTYNEQFFGPGTRLTVL.

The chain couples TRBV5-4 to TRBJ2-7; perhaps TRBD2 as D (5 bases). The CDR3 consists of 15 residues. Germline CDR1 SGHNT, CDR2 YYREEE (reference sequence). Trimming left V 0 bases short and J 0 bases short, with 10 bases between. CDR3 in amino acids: CASSLVGTSSYEQYF. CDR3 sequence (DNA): TGTGCCAGCAGCTTGGTGGGCACTAGCTCCTACGAGCAGTACTTC.

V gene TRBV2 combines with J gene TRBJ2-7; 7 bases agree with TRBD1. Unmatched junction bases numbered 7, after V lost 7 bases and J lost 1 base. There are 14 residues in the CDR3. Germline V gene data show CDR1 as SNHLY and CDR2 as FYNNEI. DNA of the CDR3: TGTGCCAGCAATCCGGGACAGATGTCCTACGAGCAGTACTTC. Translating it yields CASNPGQMSYEQYF.

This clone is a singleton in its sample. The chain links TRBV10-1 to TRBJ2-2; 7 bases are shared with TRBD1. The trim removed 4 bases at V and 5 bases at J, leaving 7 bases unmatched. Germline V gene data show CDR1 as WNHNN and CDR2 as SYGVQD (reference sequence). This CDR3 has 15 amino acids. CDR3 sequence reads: CASSGDREGTGELFF. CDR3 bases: TGCGCCAGCAGTGGTGACAGGGAAGGAACCGGGGAGCTGTTTTTT.

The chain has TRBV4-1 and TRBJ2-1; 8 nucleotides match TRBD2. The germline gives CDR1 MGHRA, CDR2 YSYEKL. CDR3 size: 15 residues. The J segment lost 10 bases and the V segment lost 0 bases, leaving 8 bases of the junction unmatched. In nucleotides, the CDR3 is TGCGCCAGCAGCCAAGAGTCTCTAGCGGGCTTGGAGCAGTTCTTC. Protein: CASSQESLAGLEQFF.

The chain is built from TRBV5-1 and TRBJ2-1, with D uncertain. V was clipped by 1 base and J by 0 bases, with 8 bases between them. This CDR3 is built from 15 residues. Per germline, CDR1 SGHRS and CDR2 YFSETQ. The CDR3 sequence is CASSLSAFSYNEQFF. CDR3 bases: TGCGCCAGCAGCTTGTCCGCTTTCTCCTACAATGAGCAGTTCTTC. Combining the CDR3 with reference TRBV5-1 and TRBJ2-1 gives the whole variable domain KAGVTQTPRYLIKTRGQQVTLSCSPISGHRSVSWYQQTPGQGLQFLFEYFSETQRNKGNFPGRFSGRQFSNSRSEMNVSTLELGDSALYLCASSLSAFSYNEQFFGPGTRLTVL.

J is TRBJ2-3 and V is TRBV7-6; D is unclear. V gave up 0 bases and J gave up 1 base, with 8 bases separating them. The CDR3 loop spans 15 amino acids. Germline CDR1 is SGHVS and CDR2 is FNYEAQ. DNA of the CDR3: TGTGCCAGCAGCTTAGCAGTAGTTGGCACAGATACGCAGTATTTT. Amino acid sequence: CASSLAVVGTDTQYF.

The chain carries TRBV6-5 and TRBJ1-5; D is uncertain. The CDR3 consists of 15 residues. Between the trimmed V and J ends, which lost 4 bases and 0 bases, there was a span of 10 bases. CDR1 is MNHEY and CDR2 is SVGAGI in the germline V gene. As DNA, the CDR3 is TGTGCCAGCAGTTTGTCTGGGAATAGCAATCAGCCCCAGCATTTT. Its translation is CASSLSGNSNQPQHF.

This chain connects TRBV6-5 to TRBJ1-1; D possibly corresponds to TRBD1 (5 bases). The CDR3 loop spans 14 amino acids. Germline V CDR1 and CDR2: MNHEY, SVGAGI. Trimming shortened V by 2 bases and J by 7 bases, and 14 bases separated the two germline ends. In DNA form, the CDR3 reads TGTGCCAGCAGTTACCGGGACGGCTGGGATGAAGCTTTCTTT. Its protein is CASSYRDGWDEAFF.

The CDR3 is CASSEGTSGRYSRGETQYF. The CDR3 region has the DNA TGTGCCAGCAGTGAAGGGACTAGCGGGAGGTACAGTCGTGGAGAGACCCAGTACTTC. The chain links TRBV2 to TRBJ2-5; TRBD2 aligns across 14 bases. Germline values: CDR1 SNHLY, CDR2 FYNNEI. V dropped 1 base and J dropped 4; count of bases not matched to a gene: 11. The CDR3 sequence is 19 residues long.

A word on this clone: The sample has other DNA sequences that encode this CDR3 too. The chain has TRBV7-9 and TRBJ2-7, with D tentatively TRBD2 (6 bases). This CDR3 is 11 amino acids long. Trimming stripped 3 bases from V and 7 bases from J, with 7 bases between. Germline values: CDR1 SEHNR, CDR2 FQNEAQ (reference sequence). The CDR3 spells CASSFSGEQYF. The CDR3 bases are TGTGCCAGCAGCTTTAGCGGAGAGCAGTACTTC.

The CDR3 coding sequence is TGTGCCAGCACTGCTAGCCTCGACAATGAGCAGTTCTTC. Protein: CASTASLDNEQFF. The chain joins TRBV7-9 to TRBJ2-1; perhaps TRBD2 as D (5 bases). Trimming cost V 7 bases and J 5 bases, with 12 bases left between them. The CDR3 loop spans 13 amino acids. Germline values: CDR1 SEHNR, CDR2 FQNEAQ (reference sequence).

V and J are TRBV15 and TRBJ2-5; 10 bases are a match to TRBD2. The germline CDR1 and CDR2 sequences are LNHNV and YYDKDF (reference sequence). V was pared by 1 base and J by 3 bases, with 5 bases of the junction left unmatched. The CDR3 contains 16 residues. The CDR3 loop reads CATSRGSGGAEETQYF. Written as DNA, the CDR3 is TGTGCCACCAGCAGAGGGAGCGGGGGGGCCGAAGAGACCCAGTACTTC.

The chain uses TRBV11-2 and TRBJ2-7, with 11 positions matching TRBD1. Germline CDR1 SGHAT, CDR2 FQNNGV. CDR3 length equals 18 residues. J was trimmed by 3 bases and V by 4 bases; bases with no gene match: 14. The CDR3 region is CASSSPLEGQGVNYEQYF. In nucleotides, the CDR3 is TGTGCCAGCAGCTCCCCTTTAGAGGGACAGGGGGTAAACTACGAGCAGTACTTC.

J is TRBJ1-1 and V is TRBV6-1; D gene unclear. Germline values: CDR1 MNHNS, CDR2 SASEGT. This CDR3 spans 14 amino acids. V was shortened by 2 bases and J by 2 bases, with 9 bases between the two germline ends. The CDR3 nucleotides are TGTGCCAGCAGTGAACCAGATGATAACACTGAAGCTTTCTTT. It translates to CASSEPDDNTEAFF.

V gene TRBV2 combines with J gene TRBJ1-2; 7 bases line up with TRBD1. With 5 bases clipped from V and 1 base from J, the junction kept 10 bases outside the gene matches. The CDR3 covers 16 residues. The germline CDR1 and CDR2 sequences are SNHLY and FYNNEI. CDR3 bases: TGTGCCAGCAGTTTCGGGACAGAGGGATATAACTATGGCTACACCTTC. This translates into CASSFGTEGYNYGYTF. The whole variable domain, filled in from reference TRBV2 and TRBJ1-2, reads EPEVTQTPSHQVTQMGQEVILRCVPISNHLYFYWYRQILGQKVEFLVSFYNNEISEKSEIFDDQFSVERPDGSNFTLKIRSTKLEDSAMYFCASSFGTEGYNYGYTFGSGTRLTVV.

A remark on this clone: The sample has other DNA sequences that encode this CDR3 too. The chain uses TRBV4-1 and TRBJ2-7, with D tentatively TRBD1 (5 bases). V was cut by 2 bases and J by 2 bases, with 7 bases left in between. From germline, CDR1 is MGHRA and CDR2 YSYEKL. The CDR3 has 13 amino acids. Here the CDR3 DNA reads TGCGCCAGCAGCCAAAAACAGGCCTACGAGCAGTACTTC. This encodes CASSQKQAYEQYF.

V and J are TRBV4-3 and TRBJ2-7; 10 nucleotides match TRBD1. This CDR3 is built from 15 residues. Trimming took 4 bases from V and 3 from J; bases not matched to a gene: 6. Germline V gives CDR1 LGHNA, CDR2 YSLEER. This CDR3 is CASSLDGTGVYEQYF. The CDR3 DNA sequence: TGCGCCAGCAGCCTGGACGGGACAGGGGTCTACGAGCAGTACTTC.